The 3 T cell receptor beta chains in this list originate from one sample, sequenced in a study of T cells in localized non-small cell lung cancer. Data came from immunoSEQ multiplex PCR; TCRdb stores just in-frame clones and leaves some out. Of around 29,000 clones listed, 85% to 90% are singletons. The source was peripheral blood, collected before any cancer treatment. Receptors originate from an older female donor with stage III squamous cell lung carcinoma.

The chain joins TRBV6-5 to TRBJ2-2; maybe TRBD2 (5 bases). The CDR3 totals 13 residues. CDR1 is MNHEY and CDR2 is SVGAGI in the germline V gene. V shed 6 bases and J shed 4 bases, with 9 bases lying between them. The CDR3 loop is CASSRAATGELFF. The CDR3 DNA is TGTGCCAGCAGCCGAGCGGCCACCGGGGAGCTGTTTTTT.

V and J are TRBV6-6 and TRBJ1-2, with unresolved D. This CDR3 spans 13 amino acids. CDR1 MNHNY and CDR2 SVGAGI come from the germline V gene (reference sequence). The V gene lost 6 bases and the J gene lost 4 bases, with 12 bases spanning the gap. The CDR3 nucleotides read TGTGCCAGCAGCCTCATTGAAGCCTATGGCTACACCTTC. As protein: CASSLIEAYGYTF.

The chain links TRBV18 to TRBJ1-1; 9 bases align to TRBD1. Germline CDR1 and CDR2: KGHSH and LQKENI. Trimming at V came to 5 bases and at J to 7 bases, leaving 17 bases not matched to a gene. CDR3 length: 17 amino acids. In nucleotides, the CDR3 is TGTGCCAGCTCAGGCCCGGGACAGGGTTGGTATGAGGTTGAAGCTTTCTTT. Protein product: CASSGPGQGWYEVEAFF.